Listed below are T cell receptor beta chains from one sample, sequenced in a study of TIL therapy for anti-PD-1-resistant metastatic lung cancer. The table came from immunoSEQ multiplex PCR; TCRdb's copy has only in-frame clones and leaves some out. The repertoire holds under 70,000 clones, with 70% to 75% as singletons. Material: blood, obtained at baseline. The receptors were gathered from a person aged 25 to 79 with non-small cell lung cancer. Both conserved end residues are part of each CDR3. Fields, in order: J gene, V gene, CDR3 protein.

TRBJ2-1,TRBV6-5,CASSPLAGGGNEQFF
TRBJ1-1,TRBV5-1,CASSLEGQNTEAFF
TRBJ2-5,TRBV5-1,CASSLQGKETQYF
TRBJ2-1,TRBV7-3,CASSLTGQGYNEQFF
TRBJ1-3,TRBV2,CASSIDRNSGNTIYF
TRBJ1-2,TRBV28,CASSLSDRGYGYTF
TRBJ2-7,TRBV5-6,CASSLIRGYEQYF
TRBJ1-1,TRBV6-5,CASSYRGSEAFF
TRBJ1-1,TRBV6-1,CASSEPGQFTEAFF
TRBJ1-2,TRBV7-2,CASSPQGGGVYGYTF
TRBJ1-5,TRBV28,CASSFGRGYQPQHF
TRBJ1-1,TRBV29-1,CSVRGGITEAFF
TRBJ1-2,TRBV15,CATSRSLDRTTNYGYTF
TRBJ2-1,TRBV7-2,CASSYDRGAHNEQFF
TRBJ2-2,TRBV29-1,CSVEGQGGSLFF
TRBJ1-5,TRBV19,CASSIIFDRGQPQHF
TRBJ2-7,TRBV28,CASSFRRRTSYEQYF
TRBJ1-5,TRBV19,CASSIVRVNQPQHF
TRBJ2-1,TRBV29-1,CSFSGGAVDNEQFF
TRBJ1-2,TRBV2,CASSGQAVYGYTF
TRBJ2-7,TRBV7-9,CASSPSYEQYF
TRBJ2-7,TRBV7-2,CASSSGSGGDGYEQYF
TRBJ1-1,TRBV11-3,CASSLGQGVWTEAFF
TRBJ2-1,TRBV19,CASSLGQRVIFGNEQFF
TRBJ1-2,TRBV6-5,CASHSGVGYTF
TRBJ2-3,TRBV7-2,CASSPRTDTQYF
TRBJ2-1,TRBV7-6,CASSSVAGGTRMGEQFF
TRBJ2-5,TRBV28,CASHGSSWETQYF
TRBJ2-7,TRBV7-2,CASSFAVRGSSYEQYF
TRBJ2-3,TRBV7-3,CASSLRTDTQYF
TRBJ1-5,TRBV29-1,CSVTRDINQPQHF
TRBJ2-5,TRBV19,CASKRSTGRETQYF
TRBJ2-7,TRBV5-1,CASSLKGTGPAYEQYF
TRBJ2-1,TRBV20-1,CSALWGLAVFF
TRBJ2-3,TRBV6-1,CASSEKTSGVALKDTQYF
TRBJ2-7,TRBV7-2,CASSLGRGRSEQYF
TRBJ2-1,TRBV9,CASSVAGRHEQFF
TRBJ1-4,TRBV4-2,CASSQDLTAATNEKLFF
TRBJ1-5,TRBV6-5,CASSREGQVQPQHF
TRBJ1-3,TRBV28,CASSANRNTIYF
TRBJ1-4,TRBV4-3,CASSRDRDRNEKLFF
TRBJ2-7,TRBV6-5,CASSLGSSYEQYF